The next 13 T cell receptor beta chains were all read from a single sample in a study of spatial heterogeneity in lung cancer. Time point in this sample: blood at routine non-recurrence follow-up after resection. TCRdb reprocessed the 5' RACE reads via MiXCR and lists one record per CDR3 protein. The table has 110,000 or so distinct CDR3 sequences, approximately 11% seen once; the top ten hold about 24%. Sequenced material: PBMCs, taken at follow-up. Source of these receptors: a female donor with early-stage non-small cell lung cancer.

The V gene is TRBV5-1, the J gene TRBJ2-1, with D possibly being TRBD1 (7 bases). The CDR3 is 15 residues long. The V gene's germline CDR1 is SGHRS and CDR2 YFSETQ. The V gene lost 3 bases and the J gene lost 6 bases, with 16 bases spanning the gap. The chain's CDR3 is CASSSQGGSVNEQFF. Written as DNA, the CDR3 is TGCGCCAGCAGCTCGCAGGGGGGATCGGTCAATGAGCAGTTCTTC.

The chain uses TRBV2 and TRBJ1-2; D is perhaps TRBD1 (5 bases). This CDR3 has 12 amino acids. The germline CDR1 and CDR2 sequences are SNHLY and FYNNEI. Deletions cut 1 base from V and 5 bases from J, with 5 bases between. The CDR3 region has the DNA TGTGCCAGCAGTGAAGGGGGGTATGGCTACACCTTC. Translating gives CASSEGGYGYTF.

The chain has TRBV4-3 and TRBJ2-3, with 9 bases that match TRBD2. Trimming took 1 base from V and 5 from J; bases not matched to a gene: 7. Germline V gives CDR1 LGHNA, CDR2 YSLEER. This CDR3 comprises 16 residues. CDR3 bases: TGCGCCAGCAGCCAAGGCGGGAGGGCCGGGAGAGATACGCAGTATTTT. This gives the protein CASSQGGRAGRDTQYF.

This clonotype was found many times. DNA of the CDR3: TGTGCCAGCAGAGGGGCCGGGACAGCAAATGAAAAACTGTTTTTT. This encodes CASRGAGTANEKLFF. The V gene is TRBV5-4, the J gene TRBJ1-4, with 7 positions matching TRBD1. This CDR3 comprises 15 residues. In germline, CDR1 is SGHNT, CDR2 YYREEE (reference sequence). The junction had 9 bases not matched to a gene; V was cut back by 5 bases and J by 5 bases.

In regard to this clonotype: At one end, the junction sequence differs from germline, possibly due to a read error. The V call is TRBV18, the J call TRBJ1-5; D gene uncertain. CDR1 KGHSH and CDR2 LQKENI come from the germline V gene. The CDR3 totals 14 residues. CDR3 sequence (DNA): TGTGCCAGTTCACGGGCCAGCGGCAATCAGCCCCAGCATTTT. Its translation is CASSRASGNQPQHF.

This clonotype was counted at least ten times. This chain joins TRBV7-2 and TRBJ1-6; D possibly corresponds to TRBD1 (5 bases). The CDR3 consists of 14 residues. The germline CDR1 and CDR2 sequences are SGHTA and FQGNSA. The ends were cut back, 5 bases at V and 10 bases at J, with 15 bases in the middle. CDR3 region: CASSLYQGGSPLHF. The CDR3 bases are TGTGCCAGCAGCCTTTACCAGGGAGGCTCACCCCTCCACTTT.

V is TRBV12-3 or TRBV12-4 and J is TRBJ2-3; unclear D gene. Between the trimmed V and J ends, which lost 5 bases and 4 bases, there was a span of 7 bases. The CDR3 is 12 residues long. Written as DNA, the CDR3 is TGTGCCAGCAGTCGTCCCCCAGATACGCAGTATTTT. Amino acids: CASSRPPDTQYF.

This clonotype has ten or more counts. The chain recombines TRBV12-3 or TRBV12-4 with TRBJ1-1; D is possibly TRBD1 (6 bases). The CDR3 has 14 residues. V lost 6 bases, J lost 4 bases, and 15 bases lay in between. The CDR3 coding sequence is TGTGCCAGCAGCCGCCAAGACAGGATCACTGAAGCTTTCTTT. Amino acid sequence: CASSRQDRITEAFF.

At least ten counts were recorded for this clonotype. The chain joins TRBV19 to TRBJ2-6; D is undetermined. V lost 7 bases, J lost 0 bases, and 16 bases lay in between. In germline, CDR1 is LNHDA, CDR2 SQIVND (reference sequence). The CDR3 spans 17 residues. Here the CDR3 reads CASKDRSISSGANVLTF. The CDR3 bases are TGTGCCAGTAAGGATCGGAGCATCTCCTCTGGGGCCAACGTCCTGACTTTC.

This clonotype was detected many times. This chain uses TRBV29-1 with TRBJ1-3, with D maybe TRBD1 (6 bases). This CDR3 has 12 residues. Trimming stripped 6 bases from V and 8 bases from J, with 14 bases between. The V gene's germline CDR1 is SQVTM and CDR2 ANQGSEA. DNA for the CDR3: TGCAGCGTCGTTACAGGGCCGGACACCATATATTTT. Residues: CSVVTGPDTIYF.

The rearrangement uses TRBV11-2 and TRBJ2-3; the D gene is possibly TRBD1 (6 bases). V was cut by 6 bases and J by 2 bases, with 15 bases left in between. CDR1 is SGHAT and CDR2 is FQNNGV in the germline V gene. This CDR3 is 15 amino acids long. As DNA, the CDR3 is TGTGCCAGCAGTAAGGGGACACTCCACACAGATACGCAGTATTTT. It specifies CASSKGTLHTDTQYF. Complete variable domain (other parts from reference TRBV11-2 and TRBJ2-3): EAGVAQSPRYKIIEKRQSVAFWCNPISGHATLYWYQQILGQGPKLLIQFQNNGVVDDSQLPKDRFSAERLKGVDSTLKIQPAKLEDSAVYLCASSKGTLHTDTQYFGPGTRLTVL.

This chain uses TRBV6-6 with TRBJ1-4; TRBD1 might be the D (6 bases). The V end was cut by 0 bases, the J end by 4 bases, with 9 bases between. CDR1 is MNHNY, CDR2 SVGAGI, per germline (reference sequence). There are 15 residues in the CDR3. The CDR3 spells CASSYSYRDNEKLFF. The CDR3 DNA reads as TGTGCCAGCAGTTACTCCTACAGGGATAATGAAAAACTGTTTTTT.

The table lists this clonotype with a few counts. This chain links TRBV19 with TRBJ1-3, with D perhaps TRBD1 (6 bases). The length of the CDR3 is 16 residues. Germline-derived CDR1 and CDR2 are LNHDA and SQIVND (reference sequence). V dropped 5 bases and J dropped 0 bases, with 14 bases sitting between them. The CDR3 spells CASSPVDSASGNTIYF. As DNA, the CDR3 is TGTGCCAGTAGTCCTGTGGACAGTGCCTCTGGAAACACCATATATTTT. Drawing the rest from reference TRBV19 and TRBJ1-3, the complete variable domain is DGGITQSPKYLFRKEGQNVTLSCEQNLNHDAMYWYRQDPGQGLRLIYYSQIVNDFQKGDIAEGYSVSREKKESFPLTVTSAQKNPTAFYLCASSPVDSASGNTIYFGEGSWLTVV.